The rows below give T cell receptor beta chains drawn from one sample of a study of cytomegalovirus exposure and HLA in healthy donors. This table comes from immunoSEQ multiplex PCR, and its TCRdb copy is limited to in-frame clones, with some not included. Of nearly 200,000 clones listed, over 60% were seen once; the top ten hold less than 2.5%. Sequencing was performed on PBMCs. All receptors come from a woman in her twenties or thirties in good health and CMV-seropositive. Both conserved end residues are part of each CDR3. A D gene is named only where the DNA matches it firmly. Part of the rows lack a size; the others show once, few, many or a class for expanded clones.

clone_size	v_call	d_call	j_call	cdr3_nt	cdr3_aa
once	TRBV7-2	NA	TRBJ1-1	TGTGCCAGCAGCTTGCGTATGAACACTGAAGCTTTCTTT	CASSLRMNTEAFF
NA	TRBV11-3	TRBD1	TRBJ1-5	TGTGCCAGCACCCTAACAGGGGCCCCCGGAGGGAATCAGCCCCAGCATTTT	CASTLTGAPGGNQPQHF
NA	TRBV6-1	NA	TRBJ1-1	TGTGCCAGCAGTGGAGAGGGGGGGACTGAAGCTTTCTTT	CASSGEGGTEAFF
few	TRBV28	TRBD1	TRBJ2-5	TGTGCCACCGAAGACAGGGTTGGAAAGGAGACCCAGTACTTC	CATEDRVGKETQYF
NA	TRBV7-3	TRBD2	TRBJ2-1	TGTGCCAGCAGCCCGGGACTAGCATCCTACAATGAGCAGTTCTTC	CASSPGLASYNEQFF
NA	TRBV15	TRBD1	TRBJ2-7	TGTGCCACCACGCAATTTGGACAGGGGGTCGACGAGCAGTACTTC	CATTQFGQGVDEQYF
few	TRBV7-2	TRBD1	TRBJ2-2	TGTGCCAGCAGCCGGCGGACAGGGGGGGCCGGGGAGCTGTTTTTT	CASSRRTGGAGELFF
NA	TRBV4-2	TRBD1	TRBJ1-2	TGTGCCAGCAGCCAAGAGGGACAGGGAGCCTATGGCTACACCTTC	CASSQEGQGAYGYTF
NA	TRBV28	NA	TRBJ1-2	TGTGCCAGCAGTTTATTCGGGCAGGGGAACGGCTACACCTTC	CASSLFGQGNGYTF
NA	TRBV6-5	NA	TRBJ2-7	TGTGCCAGCAGTCCCTTCGGAGGGGTCCTCTACGAGCAGTACTTC	CASSPFGGVLYEQYF
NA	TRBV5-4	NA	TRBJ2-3	TGTGCCAGCAGCCTGAGGGGCAGGGGTGCAGATACGCAGTATTTT	CASSLRGRGADTQYF
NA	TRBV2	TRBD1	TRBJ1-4	TGTGCCAGCAGCCGGCGGACAGGGAGTAATGAAAAACTGTTTTTT	CASSRRTGSNEKLFF
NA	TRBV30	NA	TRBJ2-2	TGTGCCTGGAGCCGGGGGGCAAGCACCGGGGAGCTGTTTTTT	CAWSRGASTGELFF
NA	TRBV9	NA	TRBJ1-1	TGTGCCAGCAGCGCCCAACCCAGGGGATTCATAGACACTGAAGCTTTCTTT	CASSAQPRGFIDTEAFF
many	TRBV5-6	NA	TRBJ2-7	TGTGCCAGCAGACAAACAGGGAGCTGGTACTTC	CASRQTGSWYF
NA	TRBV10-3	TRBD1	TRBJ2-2	TGTGCCATCTTACCTGACAGGGCGAACACCGGGGAGCTGTTTTTT	CAILPDRANTGELFF
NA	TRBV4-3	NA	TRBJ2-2	TGCGCCAGCAGCCAAGATCTGGGGAGGGGGTGGGTTTGGGACACCGGGGAGCTGTTTTTT	CASSQDLGRGWVWDTGELFF
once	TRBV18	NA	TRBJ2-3	TGTGCCAGCTCACCTAAAGATACGCAGTATTTT	CASSPKDTQYF
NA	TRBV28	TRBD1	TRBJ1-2	TGTGCCAGCAGTTTAACAGAGGACAGGGCCTATGGCTACACCTTC	CASSLTEDRAYGYTF
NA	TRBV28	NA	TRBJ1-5	TGTGCCAGCACCGAGGAGTTTTCCCAGCATTTT	CASTEEFSQHF
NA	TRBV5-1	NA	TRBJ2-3	TGCGCCACAGGTGGGGGCCCTCCGGGCACAGATACGCAGTATTTT	CATGGGPPGTDTQYF
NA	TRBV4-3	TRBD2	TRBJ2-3	TGCGCCAGCAGCCAAAACCGCGGGACTAGCGGCACAGATACGCAGTATTTT	CASSQNRGTSGTDTQYF
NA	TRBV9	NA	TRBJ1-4	TGTGCCAGCAGCGTTGGGTGGAGGGCAACTAATGAAAAACTGTTTTTT	CASSVGWRATNEKLFF
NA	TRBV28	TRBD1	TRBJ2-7	TGTGCCAGCAGTGGGGCGGACAGGGGGCGAGAAGAGCAGTACTTC	CASSGADRGREEQYF
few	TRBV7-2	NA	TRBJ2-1	TGTGCCAGCAGCTTATCCTCTTACAATGAGCAGTTCTTC	CASSLSSYNEQFF
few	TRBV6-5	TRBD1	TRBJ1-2	TGTGCCAGCAGTTACTCCGGGACAGGGTTTAGCTATGGCTACACCTTC	CASSYSGTGFSYGYTF
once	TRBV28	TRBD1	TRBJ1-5	TGTGCCAGCAGCCAACTTACCGGGACAGGGCATCAGCCCCAGCATTTT	CASSQLTGTGHQPQHF
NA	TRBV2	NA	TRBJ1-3	TGTGCCACCTCGACAGGCCTCTCTGGAAACACCATATATTTT	CATSTGLSGNTIYF
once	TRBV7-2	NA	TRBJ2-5	TGTGCCAGCAGCTTGTCGGAGACCCAGTACTTC	CASSLSETQYF
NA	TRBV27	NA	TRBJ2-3	TGTGCCAGCAGTTTAGCCCGTCGGGGAACAGATACGCAGTATTTT	CASSLARRGTDTQYF
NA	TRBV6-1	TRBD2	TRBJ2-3	TGTGCCAGCAGTGATAGCGGGGGGGCCAGCGCAGATACGCAGTATTTT	CASSDSGGASADTQYF
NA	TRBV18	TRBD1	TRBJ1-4	TGTGCCAGCTCACCTAGGACAGGGTCTAATGAAAAACTGTTTTTT	CASSPRTGSNEKLFF
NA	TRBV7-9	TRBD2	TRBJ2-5	TGTGCCAGCAGCCCCGCACAGCGGGGGTACCAAGAGACCCAGTACTTC	CASSPAQRGYQETQYF
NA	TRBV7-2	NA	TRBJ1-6	TGTGCCAGCAGCTTGTCAGGGGTGAGCAATTCACCCCTCCACTTT	CASSLSGVSNSPLHF
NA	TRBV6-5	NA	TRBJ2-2	TGTGCCAGCAGTCTAGCGAACACCGGGGAGCTGTTTTTT	CASSLANTGELFF